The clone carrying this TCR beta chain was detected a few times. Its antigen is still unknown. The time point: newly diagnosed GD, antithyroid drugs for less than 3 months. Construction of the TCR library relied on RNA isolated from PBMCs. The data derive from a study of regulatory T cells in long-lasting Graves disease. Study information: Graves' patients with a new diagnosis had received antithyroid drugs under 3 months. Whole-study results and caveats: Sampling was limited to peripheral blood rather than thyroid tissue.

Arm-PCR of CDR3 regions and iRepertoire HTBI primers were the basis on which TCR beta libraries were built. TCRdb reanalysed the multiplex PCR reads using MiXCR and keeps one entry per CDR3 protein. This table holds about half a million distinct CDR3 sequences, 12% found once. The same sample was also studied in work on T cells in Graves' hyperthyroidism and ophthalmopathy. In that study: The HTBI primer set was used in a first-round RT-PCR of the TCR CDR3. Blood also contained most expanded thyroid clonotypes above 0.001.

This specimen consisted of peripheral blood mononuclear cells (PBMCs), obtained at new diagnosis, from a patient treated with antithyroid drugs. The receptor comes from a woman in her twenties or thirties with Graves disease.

Written as DNA, the CDR3 is TGCAGTGCTAGAGATCTTGTCAGCCAAGAGACCCAGTACTTC. The encoded protein is CSARDLVSQETQYF. The chain recombines TRBV20-1 with TRBJ2-5; D is unclear. The CDR3 has 14 residues. CDR1 DFQATT and CDR2 SNEGSKA come from the germline V gene (reference sequence). With 0 bases removed from V and 1 base from J, the gap between germline ends came to 9 bases.